The 14 T cell receptor beta chains given below trace back to one sample, sequenced in a study of PD-1 blockade in classical Hodgkin lymphoma. Time point of the sample: cycle 4 day 1 (C4D1), after six to seven weeks of nivolumab. Every single patient, without exception, relapsed after autologous stem cell transplantation, and brentuximab vedotin exposure varied. Purification of CD4+ T cells from thawed PBMCs was performed via magnetic negative selection. Profiled with immunoSEQ multiplex PCR; TCRdb holds only in-frame clones, not every one. The sample lists around 28,000 clones, around 87% occurring once. Specimen: CD4+ T cells from blood, collected before the fourth cycle of nivolumab. These receptors were obtained from a human donor with classical Hodgkin lymphoma.

V and J are TRBV18 and TRBJ2-4; TRBD2 aligns across 11 bases. The germline V gene encodes CDR1 KGHSH and CDR2 LQKENI. After removal of 4 bases from V and 6 bases from J, the junction contained 5 bases not matched to a gene. CDR3 length: 15 residues. The CDR3 spells CASSLELAGGNIQYF. CDR3 DNA: TGTGCCAGCTCACTAGAGCTAGCGGGAGGAAACATTCAGTACTTC.

The rearrangement links TRBV6-1 to TRBJ1-2; D gene ambiguous. Germline V gene lookup returns CDR1 MNHNS and CDR2 SASEGT. The V end was cut by 8 bases, the J end by 1 base, with 14 bases between. The CDR3 runs to 14 residues. CDR3 amino acids: CASLPFAGNYGYTF. The CDR3 DNA reads as TGTGCCAGCCTACCTTTCGCTGGTAACTATGGCTACACCTTC.

This chain connects TRBV10-2 to TRBJ2-5; 11 nucleotides match TRBD1. The germline V gene encodes CDR1 WSHSY and CDR2 SAAADI. The CDR3 has 15 amino acids. The ends lost 6 bases at V and 0 bases at J; junction bases unmatched: 3. CDR3 sequence (DNA): TGCGCCAGCAGCCGGGACAGGGGGGACCAAGAGACCCAGTACTTC. Amino acids: CASSRDRGDQETQYF.

V usage is TRBV28 and J usage is TRBJ1-2; 7 nucleotides align to TRBD1. Germline loops: CDR1 MDHEN, CDR2 SYDVKM. The CDR3 runs to 14 residues. V dropped 3 bases and J dropped 3; count of bases not matched to a gene: 4. The CDR3 spells CASSFEDRYYGYTF. DNA of the CDR3: TGTGCCAGCAGTTTCGAGGACAGGTACTATGGCTACACCTTC.

This chain links TRBV29-1 with TRBJ2-5; no firm D call. The CDR3 runs to 10 residues. V was pared by 1 base and J by 5 bases, with 2 bases between. Germline V gives CDR1 SQVTM, CDR2 ANQGSEA. The CDR3 sequence: CSVEVETQYF. The CDR3 DNA sequence: TGCAGCGTTGAAGTGGAGACCCAGTACTTC.

In its sample, this clone was seen once. The chain links TRBV10-3 to TRBJ2-7, with 10 bases lining up with TRBD2. This CDR3 has 15 amino acids. V lost 3 bases and J lost 7; bases outside the gene matches: 9. Germline V gene lookup returns CDR1 ENHRY and CDR2 SYGVKD. This chain's CDR3 is CAISESLAGGGEQYF. In DNA, the CDR3 is TGTGCCATCAGTGAATCGTTAGCGGGAGGCGGGGAGCAGTACTTC.

This clone was counted between two and nine times. This rearrangement joins TRBV6-5 to TRBJ1-6, with TRBD1 identical over 7 bases. V lost 6 bases and J lost 9; bases outside the gene matches: 5. The CDR3 consists of 13 residues. CDR1 and CDR2 (germline): MNHEY, SVGAGI. CDR3 sequence (DNA): TGTGCCAGCAGCGGCACAGGGGTTTCACCCCTCCACTTT. Encoded protein: CASSGTGVSPLHF.

The V gene is TRBV5-4, the J gene TRBJ1-5, with 9 nucleotides matching TRBD1. Trimming took 4 bases from V and 10 from J; bases not matched to a gene: 12. CDR1 and CDR2 (germline): SGHNT, YYREEE (reference sequence). The CDR3 length is 15 residues. In DNA, the CDR3 is TGTGCCAGCAGCCATGACAGGGGGTTTGGAAGTCCCCAGCATTTT. Translation: CASSHDRGFGSPQHF.

The table lists this clone with a few counts. The chain carries TRBV2 and TRBJ1-6; no clear D. The germline gives CDR1 SNHLY, CDR2 FYNNEI. The V gene lost 6 bases and the J gene lost 7 bases, with 7 bases spanning the gap. CDR3 size: 12 residues. The CDR3 DNA reads as TGTGCCAGCAGCCCCCAGAATTCACCCCTCCACTTT. Its protein is CASSPQNSPLHF.

The rearrangement uses TRBV29-1 and TRBJ2-1, with 7 bases fitting TRBD1. V shed 7 bases, J shed 5 bases, and the junction held 11 bases outside the gene matches. CDR1 is SQVTM, CDR2 ANQGSEA, per germline. This CDR3 has 14 amino acids. The CDR3 loop is CSAPLWGQNNEQFF. In nucleotides, the CDR3 is TGCAGCGCCCCCCTTTGGGGACAGAACAATGAGCAGTTCTTC.

This rearrangement joins TRBV6-5 to TRBJ1-4; D gene ambiguous. The germline gives CDR1 MNHEY, CDR2 SVGAGI. This CDR3 contains 14 residues. V lost 6 bases and J 7 bases, leaving 15 bases between the germline ends. The CDR3 region is CASSPSFGLEKLFF. In DNA, the CDR3 is TGTGCCAGCAGCCCATCGTTTGGCCTTGAAAAACTGTTTTTT.

V gene TRBV6-1 combines with J gene TRBJ2-7; TRBD1 aligns across 9 bases. The V and J ends lost 3 bases and 2 bases, in that order; junction bases with no gene match: 8. In germline, CDR1 is MNHNS, CDR2 SASEGT. CDR3 length: 16 residues. The CDR3 sequence is CASSEASGTGPYEQYF. As DNA, the CDR3 is TGTGCCAGCAGTGAGGCGTCCGGGACAGGGCCCTACGAGCAGTACTTC.

The chain employs TRBV27 and TRBJ2-2; D is undetermined. Trimming took off 3 bases at V and 4 bases at J, with 9 bases between the two ends. This CDR3 is built from 14 residues. Germline V gives CDR1 MNHEY, CDR2 SMNVEV (reference sequence). The CDR3 sequence is CASSFRHLTGELFF. The CDR3 DNA is TGTGCCAGCAGTTTCCGACACCTCACCGGGGAGCTGTTTTTT.

The chain combines TRBV27 with TRBJ2-7, with 9 bases lining up with TRBD2. Germline V gene lookup returns CDR1 MNHEY and CDR2 SMNVEV (reference sequence). Trimming at V came to 4 bases and at J to 5 bases, leaving 18 bases not matched to a gene. This CDR3 contains 18 residues. For the CDR3, the DNA is TGTGCCAGCAGTTCTACTTACGGTAGCGGGAGCAGTCCCCACGAGCAGTACTTC. This translates into CASSSTYGSGSSPHEQYF.